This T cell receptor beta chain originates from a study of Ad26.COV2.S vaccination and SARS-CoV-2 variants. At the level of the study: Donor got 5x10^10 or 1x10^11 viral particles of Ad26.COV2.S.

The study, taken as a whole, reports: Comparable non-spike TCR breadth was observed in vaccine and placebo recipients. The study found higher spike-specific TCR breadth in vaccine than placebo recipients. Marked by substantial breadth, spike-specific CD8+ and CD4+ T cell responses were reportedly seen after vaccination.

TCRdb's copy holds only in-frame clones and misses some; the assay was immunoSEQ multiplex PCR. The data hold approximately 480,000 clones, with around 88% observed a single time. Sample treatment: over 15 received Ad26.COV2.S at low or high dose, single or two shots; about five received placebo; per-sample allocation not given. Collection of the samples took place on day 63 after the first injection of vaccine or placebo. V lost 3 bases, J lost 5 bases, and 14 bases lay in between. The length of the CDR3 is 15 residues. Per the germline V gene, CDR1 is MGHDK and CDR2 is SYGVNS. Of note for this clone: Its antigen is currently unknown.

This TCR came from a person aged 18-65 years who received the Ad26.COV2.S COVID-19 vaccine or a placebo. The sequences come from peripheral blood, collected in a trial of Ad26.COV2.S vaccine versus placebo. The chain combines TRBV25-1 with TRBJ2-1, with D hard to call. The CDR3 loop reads CASSDRLVANNEQFF. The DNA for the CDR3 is TGTGCCAGCAGTGATCGGCTAGTGGCGAACAATGAGCAGTTCTTC.